The 10 T cell receptor beta chains listed next were all sequenced from one sample in a study of blood T cell repertoires in COVID-19. TCRdb's copy holds only in-frame clones and misses some; the assay was immunoSEQ multiplex PCR. In the table there are over 200,000 clones, 75% to 90% of which are singletons. The sequenced sample consisted of peripheral blood. All receptors derive from a man between 40 and 49 years old with acute or convalescent COVID-19.

The chain carries TRBV7-3 and TRBJ2-3, with D possibly TRBD1 on 6 matching bases. V dropped 4 bases and J dropped 2 bases, with 13 bases sitting between them. Germline CDR1 is SGHTA and CDR2 is FQGTGA. The CDR3 spans 15 residues. This CDR3 is CASSSNRVPTDTQYF. CDR3 coding DNA: TGTGCCAGCAGCTCGAACAGGGTCCCCACAGATACGCAGTATTTT.

This clone was observed at least ten times. J is TRBJ1-3 and V is TRBV2; D not resolved. The CDR3 length is 13 residues. CDR1 SNHLY and CDR2 FYNNEI come from the germline V gene. The germline V and J ends were trimmed by 4 bases and 3 bases, with 7 bases remaining between them. Here the CDR3 reads CASSGGDGNTIYF. Here the CDR3 DNA reads TGTGCCAGCAGTGGAGGTGATGGAAACACCATATATTTT.

The chain employs TRBV29-1 and TRBJ2-3; TRBD2 matches 7 bases. Per the germline V gene, CDR1 is SQVTM and CDR2 is ANQGSEA. This CDR3 region has 15 residues. V lost 2 bases, J lost 1 base, and 6 bases stayed unmatched. CDR3 sequence: CSVEFGLAGTDTQYF. For the CDR3, the DNA is TGCAGCGTTGAATTTGGGCTAGCGGGCACAGATACGCAGTATTTT.

CDR3 sequence: CASSSLAPGSNQPQHF. CDR3 coding DNA: TGTGCCAGCAGTTCATTAGCTCCGGGGAGCAATCAGCCCCAGCATTTT. The chain recombines TRBV6-5 with TRBJ1-5; D not certain. CDR3 length: 16 amino acids. CDR1 is MNHEY and CDR2 is SVGAGI in the germline V gene. The ends were cut back, 4 bases at V and 1 base at J, with 14 bases in the middle.

For this clone: One end of the junction is discordant with germline, which a read error may explain. The gene calls are TRBV5-1 and TRBJ2-1; 11 bases are a match to TRBD2. Looked up from germline, CDR1 is SGHRS and CDR2 is YFSETQ. The CDR3 spans 15 residues. CDR3 in amino acids: CASSVAGGFYDEQFF. The CDR3 DNA reads TGCGCCAGCAGCGTAGCGGGAGGGTTCTACGATGAGCAGTTCTTC.

This sequence joins TRBV10-2 and TRBJ2-5; possibly TRBD2 for D (6 bases). The germline V gene has CDR1 WSHSY and CDR2 SAAADI. Trimming left V 7 bases short and J 4 bases short, with 25 bases between. The CDR3 spans 17 residues. The CDR3 sequence is CASIRGRGGTGLETQYF. CDR3 sequence (DNA): TGCGCCAGCATCCGAGGGCGGGGCGGGACCGGCTTAGAGACCCAGTACTTC.

The rearrangement links TRBV29-1 to TRBJ1-1, with D perhaps TRBD1 (5 bases). Germline V lookup: CDR1 SQVTM, CDR2 ANQGSEA. The CDR3 covers 13 residues. V lost 7 bases and J 1 base, leaving 13 bases between the germline ends. The CDR3 DNA reads TGCAGCGGGGAACGCGGGACGAACACTGAAGCTTTCTTT. Protein: CSGERGTNTEAFF.

This clone was observed a few times. Other nucleotide sequences in the sample specify the same CDR3. The V call is TRBV10-1, the J call TRBJ2-2; D unclear. The V gene's germline CDR1 is WNHNN and CDR2 SYGVQD (reference sequence). This CDR3 has 14 amino acids. The ends were cut back, 2 bases at V and 3 bases at J, with 7 bases in the middle. The CDR3 sequence: CASSEGGDTGELFF. The CDR3 bases are TGCGCCAGCAGTGAGGGCGGTGACACCGGGGAGCTGTTTTTT.

The rearrangement joins TRBV18 to TRBJ2-2; TRBD2 matches 11 bases. Trimming at V came to 0 bases and at J to 5 bases, leaving 2 bases not matched to a gene. Per the germline V gene, CDR1 is KGHSH and CDR2 is LQKENI. The CDR3 has 16 residues. The chain's CDR3 is CASSPPASGGTGELFF. In DNA form, the CDR3 reads TGTGCCAGCTCACCACCTGCTAGCGGGGGGACCGGGGAGCTGTTTTTT.

V is TRBV9 and J is TRBJ2-7; tentatively, D is TRBD2 (5 bases). CDR1 is SGDLS and CDR2 is YYNGEE in the germline V gene. The V and J ends lost 2 bases and 3 bases respectively, with 9 bases between them. This CDR3 is 13 amino acids long. As DNA, the CDR3 is TGTGCCAGCAGCGTGGACTGGGACTACGAGCAGTACTTC. Amino acids: CASSVDWDYEQYF.